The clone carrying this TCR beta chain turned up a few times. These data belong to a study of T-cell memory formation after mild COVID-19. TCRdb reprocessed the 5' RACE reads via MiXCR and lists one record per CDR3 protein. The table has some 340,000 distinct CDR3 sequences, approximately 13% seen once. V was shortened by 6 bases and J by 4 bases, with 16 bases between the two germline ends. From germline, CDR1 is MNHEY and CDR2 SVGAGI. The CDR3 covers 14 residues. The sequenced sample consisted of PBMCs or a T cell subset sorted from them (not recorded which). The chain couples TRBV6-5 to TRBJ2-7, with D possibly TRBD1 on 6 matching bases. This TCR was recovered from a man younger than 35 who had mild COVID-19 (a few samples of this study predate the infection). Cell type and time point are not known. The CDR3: CASSPGRGKYEQYF. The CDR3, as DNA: TGTGCCAGCAGCCCGGGAAGGGGGAAGTACGAGCAGTACTTC.